This TCR beta chain comes out of a study of T cells after yellow fever vaccination. The study's findings and limits: Faster peaking, at day 5 versus 15, marked a secondary response that was weaker.

MiXCR was run by TCRdb on the 5' RACE reads, yielding one entry per CDR3 protein. Of 200,000 to 300,000 distinct CDR3 sequences in the sample, 6.9% are singletons; the top ten hold around 0.9%. This clonotype was recorded many times. Its antigen is still unknown. This receptor was identified in a young man who received the YFV17D yellow fever vaccine. Sequencing was performed on CD4+ T cells sorted from PBMCs, taken 15 days after the yellow fever booster vaccination.

CDR3 DNA: TGTGCCAGCAGCCAGCTCCAAGACACCGGGGAGCTGTTTTTT. Its protein is CASSQLQDTGELFF. The genes are TRBV4-2 and TRBJ2-2; D uncertain. Germline V gene data show CDR1 as LGHNA and CDR2 as YNFKEQ. V was clipped by 3 bases and J by 3 bases, with 8 bases between them. This CDR3 is 14 amino acids long.